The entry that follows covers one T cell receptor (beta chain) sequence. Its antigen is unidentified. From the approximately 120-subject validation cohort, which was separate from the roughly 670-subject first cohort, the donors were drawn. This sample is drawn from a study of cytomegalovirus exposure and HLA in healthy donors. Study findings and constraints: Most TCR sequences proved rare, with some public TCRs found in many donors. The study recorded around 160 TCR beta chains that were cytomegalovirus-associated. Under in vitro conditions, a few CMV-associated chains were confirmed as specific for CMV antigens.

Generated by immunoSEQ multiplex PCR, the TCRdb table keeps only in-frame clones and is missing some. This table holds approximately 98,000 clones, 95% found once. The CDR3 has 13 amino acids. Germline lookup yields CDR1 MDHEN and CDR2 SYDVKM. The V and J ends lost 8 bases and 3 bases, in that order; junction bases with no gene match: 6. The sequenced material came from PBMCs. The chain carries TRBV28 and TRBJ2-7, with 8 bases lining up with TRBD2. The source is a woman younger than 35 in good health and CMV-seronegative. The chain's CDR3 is CASQRGRIYEQYF. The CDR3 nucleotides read TGTGCCAGCCAGCGGGGGAGAATCTACGAGCAGTACTTC.